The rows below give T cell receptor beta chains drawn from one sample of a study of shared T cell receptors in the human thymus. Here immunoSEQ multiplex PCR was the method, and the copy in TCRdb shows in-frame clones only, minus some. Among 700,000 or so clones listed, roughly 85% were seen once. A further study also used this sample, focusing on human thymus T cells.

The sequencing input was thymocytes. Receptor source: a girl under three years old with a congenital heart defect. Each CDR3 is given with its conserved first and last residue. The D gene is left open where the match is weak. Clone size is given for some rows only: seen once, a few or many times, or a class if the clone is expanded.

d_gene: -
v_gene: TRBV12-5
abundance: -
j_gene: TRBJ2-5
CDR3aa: CASGPPSLETQYF
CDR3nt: TGTGCTAGTGGTCCGCCTAGTTTGGAGACCCAGTACTTC

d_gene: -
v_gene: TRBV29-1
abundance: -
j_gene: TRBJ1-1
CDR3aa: CSVSRGLNTEAFF
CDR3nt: TGCAGCGTTAGTAGGGGGTTGAACACTGAAGCTTTCTTT

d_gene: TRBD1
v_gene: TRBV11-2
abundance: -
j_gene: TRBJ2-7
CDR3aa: CASSLKDRGLYEQYF
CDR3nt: TGTGCCAGCAGCCTCAAGGACAGGGGGCTGTACGAGCAGTACTTC

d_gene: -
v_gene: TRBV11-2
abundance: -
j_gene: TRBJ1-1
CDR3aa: CASSVNWGHSNTEAFF
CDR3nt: TGTGCCAGCAGCGTAAATTGGGGACACTCGAACACTGAAGCTTTCTTT

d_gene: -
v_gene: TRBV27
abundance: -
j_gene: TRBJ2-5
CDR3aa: CASSYNVGHLQETQYF
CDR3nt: TGTGCCAGCTCCTACAACGTGGGACACCTCCAAGAGACCCAGTACTTC

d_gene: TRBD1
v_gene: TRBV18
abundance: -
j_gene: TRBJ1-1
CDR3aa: CASSPSPGQGARTEAFF
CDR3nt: TGTGCCAGCTCACCGTCGCCGGGACAGGGGGCGCGTACTGAAGCTTTCTTT

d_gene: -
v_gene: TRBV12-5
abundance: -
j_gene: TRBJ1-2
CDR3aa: CASGGTGTRNDYGYTF
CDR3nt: TGTGCTAGTGGAGGAACCGGGACAAGGAACGACTATGGCTACACCTTC

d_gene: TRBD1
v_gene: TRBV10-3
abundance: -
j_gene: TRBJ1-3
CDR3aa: CAISAKDRDGNTIYF
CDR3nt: TGTGCCATCAGCGCTAAAGACAGGGACGGAAACACCATATATTTT

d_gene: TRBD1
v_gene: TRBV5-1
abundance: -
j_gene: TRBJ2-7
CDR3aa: CASSKTGTGDYEQYF
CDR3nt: TGCGCCAGCAGCAAGACCGGGACAGGGGACTACGAGCAGTACTTC

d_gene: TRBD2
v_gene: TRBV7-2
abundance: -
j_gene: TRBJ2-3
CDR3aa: CASSFLAGVRTDTQYF
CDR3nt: TGTGCCAGCAGCTTCCTAGCGGGTGTACGCACAGATACGCAGTATTTT

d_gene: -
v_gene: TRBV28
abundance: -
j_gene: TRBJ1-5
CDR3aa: CASSCWAGARGNQPQHF
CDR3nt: TGTGCCAGCAGTTGTTGGGCAGGGGCCCGGGGAAATCAGCCCCAGCATTTT

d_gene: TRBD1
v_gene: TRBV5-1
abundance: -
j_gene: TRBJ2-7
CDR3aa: CASSSRAQTGGCYEQYF
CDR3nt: TGCGCCAGCAGCTCCCGAGCCCAGACAGGGGGTTGCTACGAGCAGTACTTC

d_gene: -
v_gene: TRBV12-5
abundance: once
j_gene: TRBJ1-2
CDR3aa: CASGLSPKGGNGYTF
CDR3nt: TGTGCTAGTGGTTTGTCCCCAAAGGGAGGGAATGGCTACACCTTC

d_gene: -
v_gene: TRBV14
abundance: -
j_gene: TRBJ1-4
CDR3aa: CASRESQATNEKLFF
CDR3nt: TGTGCCAGCAGAGAGTCTCAAGCAACTAATGAAAAACTGTTTTTT

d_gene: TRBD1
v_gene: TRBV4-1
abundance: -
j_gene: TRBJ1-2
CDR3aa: CASSQHKTRDRGHGYTF
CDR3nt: TGCGCCAGCAGCCAACATAAAACACGGGACAGGGGACATGGCTACACCTTC

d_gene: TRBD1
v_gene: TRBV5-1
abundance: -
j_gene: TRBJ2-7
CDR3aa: CASSQDRGNYEQYF
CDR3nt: TGCGCCAGCAGCCAGGACAGGGGAAACTACGAGCAGTACTTC

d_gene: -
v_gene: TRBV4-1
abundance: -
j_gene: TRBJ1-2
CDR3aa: CASSHGTGQTYGYTF
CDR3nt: TGCGCCAGCAGCCACGGAACCGGACAGACCTATGGCTACACCTTC

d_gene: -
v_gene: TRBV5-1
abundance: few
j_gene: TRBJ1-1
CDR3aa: CASSLNRANTEAFF
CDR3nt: TGCGCCAGCAGCTTGAACAGGGCGAACACTGAAGCTTTCTTT

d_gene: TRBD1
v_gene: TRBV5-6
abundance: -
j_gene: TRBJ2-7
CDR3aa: CASSDRGFYEQYF
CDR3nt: TGTGCCAGCAGCGACAGGGGGTTTTACGAGCAGTACTTC

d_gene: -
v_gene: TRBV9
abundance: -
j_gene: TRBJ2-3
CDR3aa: CASSVVAGRPGTQYF
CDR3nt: TGTGCCAGCAGCGTGGTGGCGGGCCGCCCGGGAACGCAGTATTTT

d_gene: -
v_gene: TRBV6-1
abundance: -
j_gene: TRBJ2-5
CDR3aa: CASSEASRGTETQYF
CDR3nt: TGTGCCAGCAGTGAAGCAAGTCGGGGAACAGAGACCCAGTACTTC

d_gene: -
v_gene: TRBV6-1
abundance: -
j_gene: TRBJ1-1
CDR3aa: CASSAYTEAFF
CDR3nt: TGTGCCAGCAGTGCATACACTGAAGCTTTCTTT

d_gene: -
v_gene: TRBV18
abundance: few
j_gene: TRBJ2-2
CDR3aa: CASSQQPPANTGELFF
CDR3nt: TGTGCCAGCTCACAACAGCCCCCCGCGAACACCGGGGAGCTGTTTTTT

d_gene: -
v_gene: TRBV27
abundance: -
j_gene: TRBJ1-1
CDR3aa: CASSLLGGTEAFF
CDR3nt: TGTGCCAGCAGTTTACTAGGTGGCACTGAAGCTTTCTTT

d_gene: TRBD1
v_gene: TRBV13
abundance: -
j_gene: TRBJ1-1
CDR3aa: CASSLGPEGQGRRRAFF
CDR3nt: TGTGCCAGCAGCTTGGGCCCCGAAGGACAGGGGAGGAGGAGGGCTTTCTTT

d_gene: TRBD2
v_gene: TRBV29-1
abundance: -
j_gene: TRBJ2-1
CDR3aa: CSVQGTSGASYNEQFF
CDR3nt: TGCAGCGTCCAAGGGACTAGCGGGGCCTCCTACAATGAGCAGTTCTTC

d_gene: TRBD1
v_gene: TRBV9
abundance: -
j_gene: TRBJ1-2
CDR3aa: CASSGQGTGYGYTF
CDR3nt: TGTGCCAGCAGCGGACAGGGGACTGGCTATGGCTACACCTTC

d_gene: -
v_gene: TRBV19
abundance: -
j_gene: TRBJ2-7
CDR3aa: CASSITSVGAYEQYF
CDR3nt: TGTGCCAGTAGTATCACATCAGTTGGAGCCTACGAGCAGTACTTC

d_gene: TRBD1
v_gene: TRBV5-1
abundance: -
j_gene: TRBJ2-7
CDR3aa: CASSNRDRGGVGEQYF
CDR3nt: TGCGCCAGCAGCAACCGGGACAGGGGTGGGGTAGGCGAGCAGTACTTC

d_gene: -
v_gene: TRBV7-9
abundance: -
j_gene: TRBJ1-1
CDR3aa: CAISKGTEAFF
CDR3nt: TGTGCCATCTCAAAGGGGACTGAAGCTTTCTTT

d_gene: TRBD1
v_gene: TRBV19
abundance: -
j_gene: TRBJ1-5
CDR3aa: CASSIEGRPGDRGPHSNQPQHF
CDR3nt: TGTGCCAGTAGTATTGAAGGTCGGCCAGGGGACAGGGGACCCCATAGCAATCAGCCCCAGCATTTT

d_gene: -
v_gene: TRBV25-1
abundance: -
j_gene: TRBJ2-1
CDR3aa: CASSEAPPTVFERFF
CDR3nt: TGTGCCAGCAGTGAAGCCCCCCCGACTGTATTTGAGAGGTTCTTC

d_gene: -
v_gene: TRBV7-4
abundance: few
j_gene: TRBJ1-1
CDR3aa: CASSRQETNTEAFF
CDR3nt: TGTGCCAGCAGCCGACAGGAAACGAACACTGAAGCTTTCTTT

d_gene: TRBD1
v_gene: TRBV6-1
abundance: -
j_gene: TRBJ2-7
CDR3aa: CASTYGTGFYEQYF
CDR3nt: TGTGCCAGCACCTATGGGACAGGCTTCTACGAGCAGTACTTC

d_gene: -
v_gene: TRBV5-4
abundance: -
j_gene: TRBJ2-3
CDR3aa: CASSSWGKGHTDTQYF
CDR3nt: TGTGCCAGCAGCTCCTGGGGGAAGGGACACACAGATACGCAGTATTTT

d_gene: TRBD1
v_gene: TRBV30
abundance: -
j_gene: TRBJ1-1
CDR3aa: CAWTPGTGRAFF
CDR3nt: TGTGCCTGGACCCCCGGGACAGGGAGGGCTTTCTTT

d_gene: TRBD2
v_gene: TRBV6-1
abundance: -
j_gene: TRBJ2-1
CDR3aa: CASSGGGGADYYEQFF
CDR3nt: TGTGCCAGCAGTGGGGGCGGGGGGGCCGATTACTATGAGCAGTTCTTC

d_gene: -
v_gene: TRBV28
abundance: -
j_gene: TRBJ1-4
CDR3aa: CASSIRDKYRGKLFF
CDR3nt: TGTGCCAGCAGTATCCGGGACAAGTATAGGGGAAAACTGTTTTTT

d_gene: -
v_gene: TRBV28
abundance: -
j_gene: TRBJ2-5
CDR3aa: CASRSDPGVPGSETQYF
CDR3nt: TGTGCCAGCAGAAGCGATCCAGGGGTCCCCGGTTCAGAGACCCAGTACTTC

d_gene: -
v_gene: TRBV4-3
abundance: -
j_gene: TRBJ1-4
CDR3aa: CASTTRRGCEKLFF
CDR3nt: TGCGCCAGCACCACAAGACGGGGTTGCGAAAAACTGTTTTTT

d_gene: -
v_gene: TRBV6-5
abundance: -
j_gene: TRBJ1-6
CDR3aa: CASSSKGPGGSPLHF
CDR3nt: TGTGCCAGCAGCTCTAAAGGCCCTGGAGGTTCACCCCTCCACTTT

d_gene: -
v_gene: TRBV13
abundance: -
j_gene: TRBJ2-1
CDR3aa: CASSSRDGGPNEQFF
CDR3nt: TGTGCCAGCAGCTCAAGGGACGGGGGGCCGAATGAGCAGTTCTTC

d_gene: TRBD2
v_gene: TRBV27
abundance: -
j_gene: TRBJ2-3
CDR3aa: CASRPIRTSGDTDTQYF
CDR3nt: TGTGCCAGCAGACCGATTCGGACTAGCGGGGACACAGATACGCAGTATTTT

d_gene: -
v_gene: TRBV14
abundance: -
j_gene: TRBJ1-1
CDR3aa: CASSQEMSGTEAFF
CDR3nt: TGTGCCAGCAGCCAAGAGATGTCGGGTACTGAAGCTTTCTTT

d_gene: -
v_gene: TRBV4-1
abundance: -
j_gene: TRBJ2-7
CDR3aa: CASSQEPPQGTEQYF
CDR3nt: TGCGCCAGCAGCCAAGAGCCCCCACAGGGAACCGAGCAGTACTTC

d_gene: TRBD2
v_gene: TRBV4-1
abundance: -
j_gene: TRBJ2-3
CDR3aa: CASSQGPPGSGGETSTDTQYF
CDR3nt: TGCGCCAGCAGCCAAGGCCCCCCGGGGAGCGGGGGGGAAACTAGCACAGATACGCAGTATTTT

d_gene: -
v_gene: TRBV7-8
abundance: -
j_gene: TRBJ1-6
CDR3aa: CASSLYSVGGVGGVSPLHF
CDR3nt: TGTGCCAGCAGCTTATATTCCGTCGGGGGAGTGGGGGGGGTTTCACCCCTCCACTTT

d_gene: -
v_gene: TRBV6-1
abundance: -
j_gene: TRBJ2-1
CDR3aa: CASNRGEFF
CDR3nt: TGTGCCAGCAACCGGGGAGAGTTCTTC

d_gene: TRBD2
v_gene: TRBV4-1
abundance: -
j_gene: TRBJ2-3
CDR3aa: CASSQGSLGAGAHSDSQYF
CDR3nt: TGCGCCAGCAGCCAAGGATCGTTGGGAGCGGGGGCCCATAGCGATTCGCAGTATTTT

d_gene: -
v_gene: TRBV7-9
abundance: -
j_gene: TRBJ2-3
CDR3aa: CASSLEEGAGTDTQYF
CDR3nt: TGTGCCAGCAGCTTAGAGGAGGGGGCAGGCACAGATACGCAGTATTTT

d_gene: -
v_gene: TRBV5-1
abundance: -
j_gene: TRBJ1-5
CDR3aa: CASSLSGPEGGQPQHF
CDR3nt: TGCGCCAGCAGCTTGTCCGGGCCCGAGGGCGGCCAGCCCCAGCATTTT

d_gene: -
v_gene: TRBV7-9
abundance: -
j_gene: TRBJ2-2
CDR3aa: CASSLTWGENTGELFF
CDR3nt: TGTGCCAGCAGCCTCACCTGGGGGGAAAACACCGGGGAGCTGTTTTTT

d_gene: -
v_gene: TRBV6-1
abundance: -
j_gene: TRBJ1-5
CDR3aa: CASSEKGASNQPQHF
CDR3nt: TGTGCCAGCAGTGAAAAAGGGGCAAGCAATCAGCCCCAGCATTTT

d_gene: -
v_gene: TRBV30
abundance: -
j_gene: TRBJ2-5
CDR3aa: CAWRATGTETQYF
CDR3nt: TGTGCCTGGAGGGCGACAGGAACGGAGACCCAGTACTTC

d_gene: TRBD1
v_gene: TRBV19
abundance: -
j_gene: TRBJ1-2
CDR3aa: CASSIYDRGYGYTF
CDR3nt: TGTGCCAGTAGTATTTACGACAGGGGCTATGGCTACACCTTC